This is a list of T cell receptor beta chains from one sample in a study of shared clonotypes between healthy human individuals. TCRdb's table, derived via immunoSEQ multiplex PCR, lists solely in-frame clones and lacks some. The profile shows roughly 550,000 clones, 95% of them singletons. The sample comprised naive CD8+ T cells sorted from blood. These receptors originate from a woman aged 25 to 39 in good health. Both conserved end residues are part of each CDR3. Fields, in order: J gene, clone size, D gene, V gene, CDR3 DNA, CDR3 protein. D genes are given only for firm matches. Clone size is shown for a subset of rows, as once, few, many or a class of expanded clone.

>TRBJ2-7|-|TRBD1|TRBV5-6
TGTGCCAGCACCCCGACAGGGACCTACGAGCAGTACTTC
CASTPTGTYEQYF
>TRBJ2-3|-|-|TRBV5-4
TGTGCCAGCAGCCCCAGACTAGTGTTTAAGATTTCAGATACGCAGTATTTT
CASSPRLVFKISDTQYF
>TRBJ2-7|-|-|TRBV28
TGTGCCAGCAGTTTCAGGCTCTACGAGCAGTACTTC
CASSFRLYEQYF
>TRBJ2-3|-|-|TRBV27
TGTGCCAGCAGTCCGTTACTTCCCACAGATACGCAGTATTTT
CASSPLLPTDTQYF
>TRBJ2-1|-|-|TRBV6-1
TGTGCCAGCAGTGATCTGTTAGCAGTTCGTGATGAGCAGTTCTTC
CASSDLLAVRDEQFF
>TRBJ2-1|-|-|TRBV19
TGTGCCAGTAACGCCGGGAATGAGCAGTTCTTC
CASNAGNEQFF
>TRBJ1-2|-|-|TRBV7-8
TGTGCCAGCAGCTCCGGGACGAGCTACTATGGCTACACCTTC
CASSSGTSYYGYTF
>TRBJ2-1|-|-|TRBV7-6
TGTGCCAGCAGCTTAGGAGAGGATGAGCAGTTCTTC
CASSLGEDEQFF
>TRBJ2-7|-|TRBD1|TRBV27
TGTGCCAGCAGTTCCCCCGGGACAGAGCGCTACGAGCAGTACTTC
CASSSPGTERYEQYF
>TRBJ2-7|-|-|TRBV7-8
TGTGCCAGCAGCTTTTTTAGGGTGGAATACGAGCAGTACTTC
CASSFFRVEYEQYF
>TRBJ1-1|-|-|TRBV6-5
TGTGCCAGCAGTTACTCAAACAGTTTGAACACTGAAGCTTTCTTT
CASSYSNSLNTEAFF
>TRBJ2-3|-|TRBD1|TRBV5-1
TGCGCCAGCAGCCCGGGACAGATAGACACAGATACGCAGTATTTT
CASSPGQIDTDTQYF
>TRBJ2-7|-|-|TRBV27
TGTGCCAGCAGTTTACGTGGGGCTCCCCCCTACGAGCAGTACTTC
CASSLRGAPPYEQYF
>TRBJ2-3|-|-|TRBV14
TGTGCCAACGAATACGGGAGCACCCATACGCAGTATTTT
CANEYGSTHTQYF
>TRBJ1-5|-|-|TRBV28
TGTGCCAGCAGTTTTTCCAGGCGGAAATTATATCCCCAGCATTTT
CASSFSRRKLYPQHF
>TRBJ2-6|-|-|TRBV6-5
TGTGCCAGCAGTTTATTCAGTTCTGGGGCCAACGTCCTGACTTTC
CASSLFSSGANVLTF
>TRBJ2-1|-|-|TRBV5-6
TGTGCCAGCAGCTTGGTCGTAAAGACTGAGCAGTTCTTC
CASSLVVKTEQFF
>TRBJ2-1|-|TRBD2|TRBV27
TGTGCCAGCAGTTTATCGAGAGAGCGGGAGGGATACAATGAGCAGTTCTTC
CASSLSREREGYNEQFF
>TRBJ2-2|-|TRBD1|TRBV11-3
TGTGCCAGCACCTTAACAGGGGGGACTTATGGTGGGGAGCTGTTTTTT
CASTLTGGTYGGELFF
>TRBJ2-1|-|-|TRBV28
TGTGCCAGCAGAACCCGATGGTCCCCGGGTCCATTGGATGAGCAGTTCTTC
CASRTRWSPGPLDEQFF
>TRBJ2-7|-|TRBD2|TRBV2
TGTGCCAGCGGTCTCGCGGGGGAACACTCCTACGAGCAGTACTTC
CASGLAGEHSYEQYF
>TRBJ2-7|-|-|TRBV28
TGTGCCAGCAGTCTCCCGACGGGGGCGGAATCTACCAGCTCCTACGAGCAGTACTTC
CASSLPTGAESTSSYEQYF
>TRBJ2-5|-|-|TRBV28
TGTGCCAGCAGACCCCCGGGGGCTGATGAGACCCAGTACTTC
CASRPPGADETQYF
>TRBJ2-2|-|-|TRBV4-1
TGCGCCAGCAGCCGGGTCGAGGCGAACACCGGGGAGCTGTTTTTT
CASSRVEANTGELFF
>TRBJ2-7|-|-|TRBV4-1
TGCGCCAGCAGCCAAGAAATCGGTACAGGGCTCGAGCAGTACTTC
CASSQEIGTGLEQYF
>TRBJ2-2|-|-|TRBV9
TGTGCCAGCAGCCCAAGCACCGGGGAGCTGTTTTTT
CASSPSTGELFF
>TRBJ2-7|-|-|TRBV6-5
TGTGCCAGCAGTTACTCAGAGTCCTACGAGCAGTACTTC
CASSYSESYEQYF
>TRBJ2-2|-|-|TRBV6-5
TGTGCCAGCAGTATGTCTAGCGAAGGAGCCGGGGAGCTGTTTTTT
CASSMSSEGAGELFF
>TRBJ2-7|-|-|TRBV2
TGTGCCAGCAGTGAAGCGCGTAAGGGCAGGAACTCCTACGAGCAGTACTTC
CASSEARKGRNSYEQYF
>TRBJ2-7|-|TRBD2|TRBV7-9
TGTGCCAGCAGCCCAGCTGCACTAGCGGGATACTACGAGCAGTACTTC
CASSPAALAGYYEQYF
>TRBJ2-7|-|TRBD2|TRBV29-1
TGCAGCGTTAACAGCGGGAGTCGGCTCTACGAGCAGTACTTC
CSVNSGSRLYEQYF
>TRBJ2-1|-|TRBD2|TRBV29-1
TGCAGCGTCCCACTAGCGGGGGTGTGGGATGAGCAGTTCTTC
CSVPLAGVWDEQFF
>TRBJ2-5|once|TRBD2|TRBV25-1
TGTGCCAGCAGTGAGGCAGGGAGGGTTGAGACCCAGTACTTC
CASSEAGRVETQYF
>TRBJ2-3|-|-|TRBV4-1
TGCGCCAGCAGCCAAGCGTGGATTAGCACAGATACGCAGTATTTT
CASSQAWISTDTQYF
>TRBJ2-1|-|-|TRBV11-3
TGTGCCAGCAGCTGGGGTATGGGAGGTGAGCAGTTCTTC
CASSWGMGGEQFF
>TRBJ2-5|-|TRBD2|TRBV13
TGTGCCAGCAGCGCTTCGACTAGCGGGAGGAATGAGACCCAGTACTTC
CASSASTSGRNETQYF
>TRBJ2-7|-|-|TRBV27
TGTGCCAGCAGTTTCGCTGGACCTTACCTTTACGAGCAGTACTTC
CASSFAGPYLYEQYF
>TRBJ1-2|-|-|TRBV28
TGTGCCAGCAGTTTTGGGGGGAGCCACTATGGCTACACCTTC
CASSFGGSHYGYTF
>TRBJ2-7|-|TRBD2|TRBV28
TGTGCCAGCAGTTCCCACAGCATACTAGCGGGAGACTACGAGCAGTACTTC
CASSSHSILAGDYEQYF
>TRBJ1-4|-|-|TRBV27
TGTGCCAGCAGTTCGGCCGCAACTAATGAAAAACTGTTTTTT
CASSSAATNEKLFF
>TRBJ1-5|-|TRBD1|TRBV28
TGTGCCAGCACCCCTCCGGACAGGGCTGACAATCAGCCCCAGCATTTT
CASTPPDRADNQPQHF
>TRBJ2-2|-|TRBD2|TRBV28
TGTGCCAGCAGTTTTTCGATAGCGGGAGGGACGGCTCCCGGGGAGCTGTTTTTT
CASSFSIAGGTAPGELFF
>TRBJ1-1|-|-|TRBV4-1
TGCGCCAGCAGCCAGGGGGTTGACACTGAAGCTTTCTTT
CASSQGVDTEAFF
>TRBJ2-7|-|-|TRBV2
TGTGCCAGCAGTGAAGGGTTCTCCTACGAGCAGTACTTC
CASSEGFSYEQYF
>TRBJ2-7|-|-|TRBV2
TGTGCCAGCAGCGGACGGTCCAAGGTCTACGAGCAGTACTTC
CASSGRSKVYEQYF
>TRBJ1-4|-|-|TRBV29-1
TGCAGCGTCCTCGGACAGAAGCCTAATGAAAAACTGTTTTTT
CSVLGQKPNEKLFF
>TRBJ1-5|-|-|TRBV27
TGTGCCAGCAGCAGGGCGTGGAATCAGCCCCAGCATTTT
CASSRAWNQPQHF
>TRBJ2-7|-|TRBD1|TRBV4-1
TGCGCCAGCAGCCCCGGACAGGGACATTCCTACGAGCAGTACTTC
CASSPGQGHSYEQYF
>TRBJ1-2|-|-|TRBV28
TGTGCCAGCAGTTTACGACGGTTCTATGGCTACACCTTC
CASSLRRFYGYTF
>TRBJ1-4|-|-|TRBV6-5
TGTGCCAGCAGTTACTTGGGGGTTAATGAAAAACTGTTTTTT
CASSYLGVNEKLFF
>TRBJ1-4|-|-|TRBV27
TGTGCCAGCAGTTTTGGGGGGCCCAATGAAAAACTGTTTTTT
CASSFGGPNEKLFF
>TRBJ2-3|-|-|TRBV27
TGTGCCACATGGGAGAACCCCGGCCCTATACAGTATTTT
CATWENPGPIQYF